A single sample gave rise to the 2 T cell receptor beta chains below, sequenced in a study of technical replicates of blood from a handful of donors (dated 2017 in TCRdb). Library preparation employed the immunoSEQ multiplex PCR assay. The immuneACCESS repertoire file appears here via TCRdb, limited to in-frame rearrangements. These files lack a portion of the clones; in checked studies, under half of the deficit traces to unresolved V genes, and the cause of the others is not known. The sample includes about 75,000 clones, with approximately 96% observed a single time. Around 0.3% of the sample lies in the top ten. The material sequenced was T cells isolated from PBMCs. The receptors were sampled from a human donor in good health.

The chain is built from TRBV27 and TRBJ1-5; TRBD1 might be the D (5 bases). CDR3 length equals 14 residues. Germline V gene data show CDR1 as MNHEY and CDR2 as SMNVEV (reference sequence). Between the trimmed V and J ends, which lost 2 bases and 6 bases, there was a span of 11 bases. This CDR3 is CASSLKGLAQPQHF. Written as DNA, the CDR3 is TGTGCCAGCAGTTTAAAGGGACTAGCTCAGCCCCAGCATTTT.

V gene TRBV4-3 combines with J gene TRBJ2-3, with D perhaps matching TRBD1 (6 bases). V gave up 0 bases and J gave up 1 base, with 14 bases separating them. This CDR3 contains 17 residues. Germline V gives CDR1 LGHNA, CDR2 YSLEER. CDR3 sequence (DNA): TGCGCCAGCAGCCAAGATACTGGGGGCCTTGGCACAGATACGCAGTATTTT. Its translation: CASSQDTGGLGTDTQYF.